This T cell receptor (beta chain) was captured in a study of T-cell reconstitution after alpha-beta-depleted transplantation in children. This clonotype has ten or more counts. TCRbeta library construction was performed incorporating unique molecular identifiers. TCRdb reprocessed the PCR reads via MiXCR and lists one record per CDR3 protein. Of 200,000 to 300,000 distinct CDR3 sequences in the sample, 12% were seen once. V lost 5 bases and J lost 5; bases outside the gene matches: 6. This CDR3 contains 14 residues. This specimen consisted of PBMCs from the stem cell graft donor, obtained from the stem cell graft. The gene calls are TRBV12-3 or TRBV12-4 and TRBJ2-5, with 9 bases fitting TRBD1. The sequence was obtained from a human donor who donated a stem cell graft to a child with acute lymphoblastic leukemia. The CDR3 nucleotides read TGTGCCAGCAGTCCTGACAGGGGGTCCGAGACCCAGTACTTC. This encodes CASSPDRGSETQYF.